This record looks at one T cell receptor (beta chain) sequence and its context. This entry is derived from a study of T cell changes during pregnancy in multiple sclerosis. The table came from immunoSEQ multiplex PCR; TCRdb's copy has only in-frame clones and leaves some out. The sample lists more than 80,000 clones, 91% seen once, with roughly 4% in the top ten. The CDR3 has 17 amino acids. The V gene's germline CDR1 is MDHEN and CDR2 SYDVKM. The trim removed 4 bases at V and 5 bases at J, leaving 14 bases unmatched. Specimen: PBMCs, collected in the first trimester of pregnancy. The clonotype was recovered from a female donor in good health, serving as a control in a pregnancy study. Some clones in this sample may be carry-over from other donors' samples. This chain links TRBV28 with TRBJ2-7, with 10 bases identical to TRBD1. CDR3 sequence: CASSYPIPGTGDHEQYF. CDR3 DNA: TGTGCCAGCAGTTACCCAATTCCCGGGACAGGGGACCACGAGCAGTACTTC.